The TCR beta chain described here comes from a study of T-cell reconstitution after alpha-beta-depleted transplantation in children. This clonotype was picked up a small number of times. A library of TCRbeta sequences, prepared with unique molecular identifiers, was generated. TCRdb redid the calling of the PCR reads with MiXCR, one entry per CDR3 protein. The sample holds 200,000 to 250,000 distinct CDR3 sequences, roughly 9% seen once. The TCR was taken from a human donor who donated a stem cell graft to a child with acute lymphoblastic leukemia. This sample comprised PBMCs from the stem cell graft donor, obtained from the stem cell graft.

The CDR3 bases are TGTGCCAGCAGTTTCTACTCGGATGTATCCTACGAGCAGTACTTC. Encoded protein: CASSFYSDVSYEQYF. The rearrangement uses TRBV12-3 or TRBV12-4 and TRBJ2-7, with unresolved D. The CDR3 contains 15 residues. V was cut by 3 bases and J by 1 base, with 13 bases left in between.